This paragraph reports one TCR beta chain. Its target is unknown. V lost 6 bases and J lost 4, with 12 bases in between. The length of the CDR3 is 13 residues. This record belongs to a study of T-cell memory formation after mild COVID-19. Study-wide points: Contracting clones from day 15 to 85 had balanced CD4/CD8; later expanders favoured CD4+.

TCRdb reanalysed the 5' RACE reads using MiXCR and keeps one entry per CDR3 protein. The data show a few hundred thousand distinct CDR3 sequences, with less than 25% seen just once and around 7.7% held by the top ten. This chain links TRBV12-3 or TRBV12-4 with TRBJ1-1; maybe TRBD1 (5 bases). The source of this sequence is an adult woman who had mild COVID-19 (a few samples of this study predate the infection). Cell type and time point are not known. Sequenced: PBMCs or a T cell subset sorted from them (not recorded which). The DNA for the CDR3 is TGTGCCAGCAGACGCGGGGGGGGCACTGAAGCTTTCTTT. This codes for CASRRGGGTEAFF.